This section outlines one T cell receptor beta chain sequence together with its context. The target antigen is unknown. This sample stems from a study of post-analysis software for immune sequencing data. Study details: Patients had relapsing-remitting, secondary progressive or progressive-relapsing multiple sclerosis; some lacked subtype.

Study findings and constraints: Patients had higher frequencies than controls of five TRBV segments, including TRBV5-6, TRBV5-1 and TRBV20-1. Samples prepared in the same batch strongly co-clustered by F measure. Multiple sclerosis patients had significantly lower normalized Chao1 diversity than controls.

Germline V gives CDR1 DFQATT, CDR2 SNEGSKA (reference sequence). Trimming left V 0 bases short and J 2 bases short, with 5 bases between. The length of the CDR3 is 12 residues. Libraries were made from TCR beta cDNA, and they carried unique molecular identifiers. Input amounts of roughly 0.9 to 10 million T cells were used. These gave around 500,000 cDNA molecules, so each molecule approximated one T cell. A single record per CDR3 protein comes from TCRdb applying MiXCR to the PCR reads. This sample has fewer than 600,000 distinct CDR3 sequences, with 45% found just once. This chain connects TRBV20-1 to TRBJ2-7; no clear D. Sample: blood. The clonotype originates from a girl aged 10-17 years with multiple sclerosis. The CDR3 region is CSARDQAYEQYF. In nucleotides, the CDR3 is TGCAGTGCTAGAGACCAGGCCTACGAGCAGTACTTC.